This entry lists 23 T cell receptor beta chains sequenced from one sample in a study of blood T cell repertoires in COVID-19. The method was immunoSEQ multiplex PCR; TCRdb's version includes in-frame clones alone and lacks a portion of them. Of roughly 87,000 clones in the sample, under 85% were seen once. Sequenced sample: peripheral blood. These TCRs come from a woman older than 75 with COVID-19, enrolled during active disease.

The chain has TRBV28 and TRBJ2-1; D is perhaps TRBD2 (6 bases). V dropped 6 bases and J dropped 2 bases, with 14 bases sitting between them. Germline values: CDR1 MDHEN, CDR2 SYDVKM. The CDR3 is 15 residues long. CDR3 DNA: TGTGCCAGCAGATCCACTAGCCTAACCTACAATGAGCAGTTCTTC. It codes for CASRSTSLTYNEQFF.

The genes are TRBV24-1 and TRBJ1-5, with no clear D. There are 13 residues in the CDR3. V dropped 4 bases and J dropped 1 base, with 4 bases sitting between them. Germline-derived CDR1 and CDR2 are KGHDR and SFDVKD. CDR3 amino acids: CATSDFSNQPQHF. In DNA, the CDR3 is TGTGCCACCAGTGACTTCAGCAATCAGCCCCAGCATTTT.

This clone was seen a few times. V and J are TRBV20-1 and TRBJ2-5; 9 positions agree with TRBD2. The CDR3 loop spans 14 amino acids. CDR1 DFQATT and CDR2 SNEGSKA come from the germline V gene (reference sequence). With 3 bases clipped from V and 5 bases from J, the junction kept 7 bases outside the gene matches. CDR3 sequence reads: CSASGRGGDETQYF. The CDR3 bases are TGCAGTGCTAGTGGGCGGGGGGGCGATGAGACCCAGTACTTC.

The CDR3 loop is CASSPSGISDEQYF. DNA for the CDR3: TGTGCCAGCAGTCCCAGCGGGATAAGCGACGAGCAGTACTTC. The chain couples TRBV6-5 to TRBJ2-7; TRBD2 matches at 7 bases. This CDR3 comprises 14 residues. Losses at the gene ends were 5 bases for V and 5 bases for J; bases not matched to a gene: 9. In germline, CDR1 is MNHEY, CDR2 SVGAGI.

This clone was recorded a few times. The chain employs TRBV10-3 and TRBJ1-2, with 12 bases aligning to TRBD1. This CDR3 has 13 amino acids. The germline CDR1 and CDR2 sequences are ENHRY and SYGVKD. The trim removed 4 bases at V and 7 bases at J, leaving 1 base unmatched. The CDR3 loop is CAISGDRGPGYTF. In nucleotides, the CDR3 is TGTGCCATCAGTGGGGACAGGGGGCCTGGCTACACCTTC.

The V call is TRBV5-1, the J call TRBJ2-1, with 8 bases fitting TRBD2. Germline CDR1 is SGHRS and CDR2 is YFSETQ. After removal of 7 bases from V and 7 bases from J, the junction contained 7 bases not matched to a gene. The CDR3 sequence is 13 residues long. Here the CDR3 reads CASRSAGENEQFF. In DNA form, the CDR3 reads TGCGCCAGCCGATCAGCGGGGGAGAATGAGCAGTTCTTC.

V is TRBV2 and J is TRBJ2-6; perhaps TRBD2 as D (6 bases). Between the trimmed V and J ends, which lost 7 bases and 4 bases, there was a span of 14 bases. The length of the CDR3 is 15 residues. Germline V gene sequence: CDR1 SNHLY, CDR2 FYNNEI. This CDR3 is CASNFGTSGANVLTF. For the CDR3, the DNA is TGTGCCAGCAATTTCGGGACTTCAGGGGCCAACGTCCTGACTTTC.

This rearrangement joins TRBV5-1 to TRBJ1-5, with TRBD1 matching 9 bases. V gave up 3 bases and J gave up 0 bases; unmatched junction bases: 1. Germline values: CDR1 SGHRS, CDR2 YFSETQ. CDR3 length: 15 residues. The CDR3 DNA follows: TGCGCCAGCAGCTGGACAGGGGATAGCAATCAGCCCCAGCATTTT. It specifies CASSWTGDSNQPQHF.

This chain uses TRBV5-1 with TRBJ2-7; maybe TRBD2 (6 bases). Germline-derived CDR1 and CDR2 are SGHRS and YFSETQ. There are 13 residues in the CDR3. Trimming removed 0 bases from V and 6 bases from J, with 10 bases in between. The CDR3 loop is CASSLVSGGEQYF. CDR3 bases: TGCGCCAGCAGCTTGGTATCCGGGGGCGAGCAGTACTTC.

The rearrangement uses TRBV30 and TRBJ2-7, with D possibly TRBD1 on 5 matching bases. This CDR3 comprises 12 residues. Trimming removed 1 base from V and 4 bases from J, with 8 bases in between. The germline CDR1 and CDR2 sequences are GTSNPN and SVGIG (reference sequence). This CDR3 reads CAWSGDRYEQYF. CDR3 DNA: TGTGCCTGGAGTGGTGACAGATACGAGCAGTACTTC.

V gene TRBV28 combines with J gene TRBJ2-4, with D perhaps TRBD2 (5 bases). V lost 6 bases, J lost 6 bases, and 15 bases lay in between. The CDR3 has 14 residues. Germline lookup yields CDR1 MDHEN and CDR2 SYDVKM. DNA of the CDR3: TGTGCCAGCAGACCTAGCCATGTCGGAAACATTCAGTACTTC. It yields the protein CASRPSHVGNIQYF.

This chain connects TRBV20-1 to TRBJ2-4; D remains unclear. The CDR3 totals 11 residues. Germline V gives CDR1 DFQATT, CDR2 SNEGSKA (reference sequence). Trimming shortened V by 6 bases and J by 7 bases, and 10 bases separated the two germline ends. CDR3 region: CSAETGNIQYF. DNA for the CDR3: TGCAGTGCCGAGACTGGGAACATTCAGTACTTC.

The CDR3 DNA reads as TGTGCCAGCAGCAAAGGAGCACTCCCCTACGAGCAGTACTTC. It encodes CASSKGALPYEQYF. The V and J genes are TRBV21-1 and TRBJ2-7; TRBD2, the D gene given by the table, was not confirmed from the DNA. TRBV21-1 is a pseudogene. There are 14 residues in the CDR3.

The chain couples TRBV7-2 to TRBJ1-5; tentative D call: TRBD1 (5 bases). Trimming pared 1 base from V and 15 bases from J, leaving 16 bases between. CDR1 SGHTA and CDR2 FQGNSA come from the germline V gene. The CDR3 is 13 residues long. The CDR3 sequence: CASSLDRQSIGHF. CDR3 coding DNA: TGTGCCAGCAGCTTAGATAGACAGTCTATCGGGCATTTT. Looking up the rest from reference TRBV7-2 and TRBJ1-5 gives the full variable domain: GAGVSQSPSNKVTEKGKDVELRCDPISGHTALYWYRQSLGQGLEFLIYFQGNSAPDKSGLPSDRFSAERTGGSVSTLTIQRTQQEDSAVYLCASSLDRQSIGHFGDGTRLSIL.

The rearrangement links TRBV6-6 to TRBJ2-7; 8 bases are shared with TRBD2. Trimming took 5 bases from V and 5 from J; bases not matched to a gene: 17. Germline CDR1 MNHNY, CDR2 SVGAGI (reference sequence). This CDR3 contains 17 residues. The CDR3 DNA follows: TGTGCCAGCAGTCCCTTAATGGGGGGGGGACTAGGGAACGAGCAGTACTTC. This encodes CASSPLMGGGLGNEQYF.

This clone was counted a single time. V and J are TRBV19 and TRBJ1-1; TRBD1 agrees at 7 bases. This CDR3 region has 13 residues. CDR1 is LNHDA, CDR2 SQIVND, per germline (reference sequence). Trimming removed 10 bases from V and 3 bases from J; junction bases left unmatched: 8. The CDR3 bases are TGTGCCACAGGAGGGGGCTTTGACACTGAAGCTTTCTTT. Protein sequence: CATGGGFDTEAFF.

The chain has TRBV27 and TRBJ2-2; 8 bases fit TRBD1. The CDR3 loop spans 16 amino acids. V dropped 6 bases and J dropped 3; count of bases not matched to a gene: 9. Looked up from germline, CDR1 is MNHEY and CDR2 is SMNVEV (reference sequence). CDR3 residues: CASRPPDRGYTGELFF. The CDR3 bases are TGTGCCAGCAGGCCCCCCGACAGGGGATACACCGGGGAGCTGTTTTTT.

The chain joins TRBV19 to TRBJ1-5; TRBD1 is a possible D gene (6 bases). The length of the CDR3 is 15 residues. Germline CDR1 and CDR2: LNHDA and SQIVND (reference sequence). V was pared by 2 bases and J by 7 bases, with 15 bases between. CDR3 coding DNA: TGTGCCAGTAGTATAACCGACAGGAGGAAGCAGCCCCAGCATTTT. It is translated as CASSITDRRKQPQHF.

The V and J genes are TRBV11-2 and TRBJ2-1; 7 bases agree with TRBD1. The CDR3 is 15 amino acids. V shed 3 bases and J 3 bases; nucleotides not matched to a gene: 5. The germline V gene encodes CDR1 SGHAT and CDR2 FQNNGV. The CDR3 region is CASSFGQALYNEQFF. The CDR3, as DNA: TGTGCCAGCAGCTTTGGACAGGCACTCTACAATGAGCAGTTCTTC.

The CDR3 DNA sequence: TGTGCCAGCAGTTTATCGTGGCAGACAGGGCGGTGGTACTTC. It codes for CASSLSWQTGRWYF. The V call is TRBV27, the J call TRBJ2-4; 7 nucleotides agree with TRBD1. This CDR3 contains 14 residues. CDR1 and CDR2 from the germline V gene are MNHEY and SMNVEV (reference sequence). The junction had 11 bases not matched to a gene; V was cut back by 0 bases and J by 15 bases.

This rearrangement joins TRBV24-1 to TRBJ1-2, with TRBD1 as a possible D gene (6 bases). Per the germline V gene, CDR1 is KGHDR and CDR2 is SFDVKD. V lost 3 bases and J 0 bases, leaving 10 bases between the germline ends. The CDR3 consists of 15 residues. CDR3 nucleotides: TGTGCCACCAGTGATAACAGGGAGTCTAACTATGGCTACACCTTC. Translating it yields CATSDNRESNYGYTF.

This chain connects TRBV19 to TRBJ2-7, with no clear D. Germline V gene sequence: CDR1 LNHDA, CDR2 SQIVND (reference sequence). V dropped 4 bases and J dropped 2 bases, with 12 bases sitting between them. CDR3 length: 14 amino acids. CDR3: CASSRPGLTYEQYF. In DNA, the CDR3 is TGTGCCAGTAGTAGACCCGGGTTGACCTACGAGCAGTACTTC.

The genes are TRBV5-6 and TRBJ2-5; D is possibly TRBD2 (6 bases). Germline V gene sequence: CDR1 SGHDT, CDR2 YYEEEE. This CDR3 comprises 14 residues. Trimming shortened V by 4 bases and J by 4 bases, and 14 bases separated the two germline ends. The CDR3 loop reads CASSGLAGPETQYF. The CDR3 region has the DNA TGTGCCAGCAGCGGCCTGGCGGGACCAGAGACCCAGTACTTC.